The 22 T cell receptor beta chains reported below all come from one sample, sequenced in a study of T cells in Graves' hyperthyroidism and ophthalmopathy. Authors of the study amplified TCR beta CDR3 regions from RNA transcripts. The HTBI primer set was used in a first-round RT-PCR of the TCR CDR3. Using its own MiXCR run on the multiplex PCR reads, TCRdb lists one record per CDR3 protein. The sample yields hundreds of thousands of distinct CDR3 sequences, around a sixth seen once. Sequencing used blood. The receptors derive from a woman aged 45-65 years with Graves' hyperthyroidism that later progressed to Graves' ophthalmopathy.

Note on this clonotype: A read error is possible here, since a much larger clone lies one base away. The chain is built from TRBV12-3 or TRBV12-4 and TRBJ2-6, with D possibly matching TRBD2 (5 bases). V was clipped by 1 base and J by 2 bases, with 6 bases between them. This CDR3 spans 15 amino acids. As DNA, the CDR3 is TGTGCCAGCAGTTTAGACGGGACTGGGGCCAACGTCCTGACTTTC. Its protein is CASSLDGTGANVLTF.

V is TRBV5-1 and J is TRBJ2-5, with D perhaps being TRBD1 or TRBD2 (5 bases each). V gave up 3 bases and J gave up 4 bases, with 13 bases separating them. The V gene's germline CDR1 is SGHRS and CDR2 YFSETQ. This CDR3 is built from 14 residues. For the CDR3, the DNA is TGCGCCAGCAGCTCCTTCGGGGCGGTAGAGACCCAGTACTTC. This sequence encodes CASSSFGAVETQYF.

The chain carries TRBV29-1 and TRBJ1-3; 7 nucleotides align to TRBD1. Germline loops: CDR1 SQVTM, CDR2 ANQGSEA. CDR3 length: 13 amino acids. V shed 4 bases and J 4 bases; nucleotides not matched to a gene: 4. The CDR3 sequence: CSVGETGGNTIYF. CDR3 nucleotide sequence: TGCAGCGTTGGTGAGACAGGGGGAAACACCATATATTTT.

The chain has TRBV27 and TRBJ2-7; a weak D match, TRBD2 (6 bases). Germline V gene data show CDR1 as MNHEY and CDR2 as SMNVEV (reference sequence). With 4 bases removed from V and 9 bases from J, the gap between germline ends came to 13 bases. The CDR3 is 12 residues long. CDR3 sequence reads: CASSSTAEGQYF. The CDR3 region has the DNA TGTGCCAGCAGTTCGACTGCGGAGGGGCAGTACTTC.

There are many counts of this clonotype. The chain uses TRBV2 and TRBJ1-6; D is perhaps TRBD1 (6 bases). V gave up 7 bases and J gave up 8 bases, with 18 bases separating them. The CDR3 runs 15 residues. The germline CDR1 and CDR2 sequences are SNHLY and FYNNEI. CDR3 region: CASTREQGWDSPLHF. CDR3 DNA: TGTGCCAGCACCCGAGAACAGGGTTGGGATTCACCCCTCCACTTT.

The CDR3 coding sequence is TGTGCCAGCAGTGGGGCAGGGCTCTCACCCCTCCACTTT. Its translation: CASSGAGLSPLHF. The V call is TRBV6-2 or TRBV6-3, the J call TRBJ1-6; possible D gene TRBD1, 5 bases. The CDR3 consists of 13 residues. V lost 5 bases, J lost 10 bases, and 12 bases lay in between. From germline, CDR1 is MNHEY and CDR2 SVGEGT.

The chain employs TRBV6-5 and TRBJ1-3, with 7 bases aligning to TRBD1. The junction had 3 bases not matched to a gene; V was cut back by 0 bases and J by 4 bases. Germline V gene lookup returns CDR1 MNHEY and CDR2 SVGAGI. The CDR3 consists of 15 residues. In DNA form, the CDR3 reads TGTGCCAGCAGTTACTCGAAGGACAGGGGAAACACCATATATTTT. Translating it yields CASSYSKDRGNTIYF.

This clonotype was observed a handful of times. The V call is TRBV6-1, the J call TRBJ2-5; TRBD1 aligns across 10 bases. Germline CDR1 reads MNHNS; CDR2 reads SASEGT. The CDR3 consists of 12 residues. After removal of 11 bases from V and 13 bases from J, the junction contained 13 bases not matched to a gene. For the CDR3, the DNA is TGTGCCCACGGAGTAGGGACAGGGGACCTGTACTTC. Translation gives CAHGVGTGDLYF.

This clonotype was found many times. The chain employs TRBV5-1 and TRBJ1-1; the match to TRBD1 covers 9 bases. CDR1 and CDR2 from the germline V gene are SGHRS and YFSETQ. There are 17 residues in the CDR3. Losses at the gene ends were 4 bases for V and 5 bases for J; bases not matched to a gene: 15. This CDR3 is CASSPVPGQGLRTEAFF. CDR3 sequence (DNA): TGCGCCAGCAGCCCAGTCCCGGGACAGGGTTTGCGGACTGAAGCTTTCTTT.

This clonotype was found a few times. The V and J genes are TRBV4-1 and TRBJ2-5, with D possibly being TRBD1 or TRBD2 (5 bases each). Germline CDR1 MGHRA, CDR2 YSYEKL. The germline V and J ends were trimmed by 0 bases and 2 bases, with 16 bases remaining between them. The CDR3 sequence is 17 residues long. This chain's CDR3 is CASSQDRLGTGQETQYF. As DNA, the CDR3 is TGCGCCAGCAGCCAAGATCGGCTTGGGACGGGGCAAGAGACCCAGTACTTC.

This clonotype was seen only a few times. The chain links TRBV12-3 or TRBV12-4 to TRBJ1-4, with a tentative D call TRBD1 (6 bases). With 2 bases removed from V and 8 bases from J, the gap between germline ends came to 15 bases. The CDR3 runs to 15 residues. This CDR3 reads CASSLIGRGEEKLFF. In DNA, the CDR3 is TGTGCCAGCAGTTTAATTGGCAGGGGTGAAGAAAAACTGTTTTTT.

A few counts support this clonotype. The CDR3 nucleotides read TGTGCCATCAGTACAGGGGGCCTAGTTGGCACTGAAGCTTTCTTT. This translates into CAISTGGLVGTEAFF. This chain connects TRBV10-3 to TRBJ1-1; 9 nucleotides match TRBD1. This CDR3 is 15 amino acids long. Germline V gene data show CDR1 as ENHRY and CDR2 as SYGVKD. V shed 5 bases, J shed 4 bases, and the junction held 8 bases outside the gene matches.

The chain combines TRBV7-9 with TRBJ2-5; TRBD2 matches at 13 bases. The trim removed 4 bases at V and 5 bases at J, leaving 4 bases unmatched. This CDR3 has 15 amino acids. Germline lookup yields CDR1 SEHNR and CDR2 FQNEAQ (reference sequence). CDR3 in amino acids: CASSSPLAGGETQYF. CDR3 nucleotides: TGTGCCAGCAGCTCGCCACTAGCGGGAGGGGAGACCCAGTACTTC.

This clonotype was counted ten times or more. This sequence joins TRBV6-2 or TRBV6-3 and TRBJ1-5, with a possible D match to TRBD1 (5 bases). V dropped 2 bases and J dropped 5 bases, with 10 bases sitting between them. This CDR3 is 14 amino acids long. CDR1 and CDR2 from the germline V gene are MNHEY and SVGEGT. This chain's CDR3 is CASSYGGRDQPQHF. CDR3 nucleotide sequence: TGTGCCAGCAGTTACGGGGGTCGAGATCAGCCCCAGCATTTT.

This clonotype was detected ten times or more. CDR3 residues: CASSRLGRDRENTEQFF. CDR3 bases: TGTGCCAGCTCACGCCTGGGCCGGGACAGGGAGAACACTGAGCAGTTCTTC. The chain is built from TRBV18 and TRBJ2-1; 9 bases are a match to TRBD1. This CDR3 region has 17 residues. Germline V lookup: CDR1 KGHSH, CDR2 LQKENI. V lost 4 bases, J lost 9 bases, and 16 bases stayed unmatched.

This chain links TRBV12-3 or TRBV12-4 with TRBJ1-2; D unresolved. The CDR3 extends over 14 amino acids. Trimming pared 8 bases from V and 0 bases from J, leaving 13 bases between. CDR3 protein: CASHLTDSNYGYTF. CDR3 in DNA: TGTGCCAGCCACCTCACAGACTCTAACTATGGCTACACCTTC.

Worth noting for this clonotype: An end of the junction differs from the germline gene, which may be a read error. V gene TRBV5-1 combines with J gene TRBJ2-7; the D is unclear. Per germline, CDR1 SGHRS and CDR2 YFSETQ. This CDR3 region has 14 residues. The CDR3, as DNA: TGCACCAGCAGCTTGGCCTCGGCCGACGGCGAGCAGTACTTC. It is translated as CTSSLASADGEQYF.

There are many counts of this clonotype. The chain is built from TRBV2 and TRBJ2-1, with 7 bases that match TRBD1. Looked up from germline, CDR1 is SNHLY and CDR2 is FYNNEI. The V and J ends lost 2 bases and 0 bases, in that order; junction bases with no gene match: 1. CDR3 length: 15 residues. The CDR3: CASSEQGDSYNEQFF. DNA of the CDR3: TGTGCCAGCAGTGAACAGGGGGACTCCTACAATGAGCAGTTCTTC.

This clonotype was seen at least ten times. The chain recombines TRBV6-1 with TRBJ2-5; 9 nucleotides align to TRBD2. CDR3 length: 17 residues. V lost 3 bases to trimming and J lost 6 bases; unmatched junction nucleotides: 14. Germline V gene sequence: CDR1 MNHNS, CDR2 SASEGT. CDR3 amino acids: CASSDIWRGGRSKTQYF. In DNA, the CDR3 is TGTGCCAGCAGTGATATTTGGCGGGGGGGCCGGTCGAAGACCCAGTACTTC.

The CDR3 is CASSEVIANTDTQYF. Written as DNA, the CDR3 is TGTGCCAGCAGTGAAGTAATAGCTAACACAGATACGCAGTATTTT. V gene TRBV2 combines with J gene TRBJ2-3; D not certain. Germline values: CDR1 SNHLY, CDR2 FYNNEI. The CDR3 runs 15 residues. V lost 1 base and J lost 2, with 10 bases in between.

Many counts were recorded for this clonotype. This sequence joins TRBV2 and TRBJ2-3; 8 bases agree with TRBD2. CDR1 and CDR2 (germline): SNHLY, FYNNEI. The CDR3 spans 17 residues. The V gene end was trimmed by 2 bases and the J gene end by 4 bases; junction bases not matched to a gene: 11. The CDR3 here is CASSELRGVMGADTQYF. The CDR3, as DNA: TGTGCCAGCAGTGAACTGCGGGGGGTGATGGGCGCAGATACGCAGTATTTT.

This clonotype was picked up many times. V gene TRBV6-1 combines with J gene TRBJ1-2, with TRBD1 as a possible D gene (5 bases). The germline V gene encodes CDR1 MNHNS and CDR2 SASEGT. This CDR3 region has 18 residues. V was shortened by 5 bases and J by 2 bases, with 24 bases between the two germline ends. This chain's CDR3 is CASSRGAPDGKSNYGYTF. In DNA, the CDR3 is TGTGCCAGCAGTCGCGGGGCCCCGGACGGGAAGTCAAACTATGGCTACACCTTC.